This T cell receptor (beta chain) was captured by sequencing in a study of human T cells and chemical hapten exposure. Across the whole study: 2% DPC applied to a 2 cm by 2 cm arm area sensitized donors. Minor volume differences among pooled libraries chiefly drove per-sample TCR yield variation. Patch tests applied 0.01% DPC to the upper back, read at 6 days.

Whole-study results and caveats: Compared with pre-sensitization or healthy control sets, expanded TCRs clustered more.

The trim removed 6 bases at V and 7 bases at J, leaving 8 bases unmatched. This CDR3 spans 13 amino acids. Germline-derived CDR1 and CDR2 are MDHEN and SYDVKM. Using its own MiXCR run on the RACE reads, TCRdb lists one record per CDR3 protein. This table holds approximately 370,000 distinct CDR3 sequences, roughly 6% found once. This clonotype was recorded many times. Its antigen is undetermined. The time point: pre-sensitization, week 0. As to treatment: therapeutic diphenylcyclopropenone sensitization with weekly scalp DPC. This TCR came from a woman between 18 and 29 years old with alopecia areata. Some clones in this sample may be carry-over from other donors' samples. Specimen: whole blood, collected in connection with sensitization to the hapten diphenylcyclopropenone (DPC). The chain combines TRBV28 with TRBJ2-7, with 8 bases aligning to TRBD1. This chain's CDR3 is CASSPGQGREQYF. The CDR3 nucleotides read TGTGCCAGCAGCCCCGGACAGGGCAGGGAGCAGTACTTC.